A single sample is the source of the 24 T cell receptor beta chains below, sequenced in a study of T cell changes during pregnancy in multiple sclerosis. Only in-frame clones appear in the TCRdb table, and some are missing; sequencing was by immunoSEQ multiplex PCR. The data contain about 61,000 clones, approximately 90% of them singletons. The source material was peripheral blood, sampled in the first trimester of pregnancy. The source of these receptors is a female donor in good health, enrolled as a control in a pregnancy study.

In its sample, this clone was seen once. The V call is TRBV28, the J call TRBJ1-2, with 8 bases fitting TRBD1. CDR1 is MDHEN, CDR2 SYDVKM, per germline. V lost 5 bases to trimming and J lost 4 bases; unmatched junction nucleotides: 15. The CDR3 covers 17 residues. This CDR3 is CASSHPTGETLGYGYTF. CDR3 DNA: TGTGCCAGCAGTCACCCGACAGGGGAAACTTTGGGCTATGGCTACACCTTC.

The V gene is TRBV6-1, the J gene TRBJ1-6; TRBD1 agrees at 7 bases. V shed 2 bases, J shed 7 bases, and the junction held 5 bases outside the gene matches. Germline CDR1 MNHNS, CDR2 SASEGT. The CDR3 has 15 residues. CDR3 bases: TGTGCCAGCAGTGAACGAGGACAGGAAAATTCACCCCTCCACTTT. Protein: CASSERGQENSPLHF.

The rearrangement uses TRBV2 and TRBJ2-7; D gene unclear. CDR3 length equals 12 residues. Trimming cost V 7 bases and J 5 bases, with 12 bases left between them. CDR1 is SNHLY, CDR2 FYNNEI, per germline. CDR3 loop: CASTYTSHEQYF. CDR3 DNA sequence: TGTGCCAGCACTTACACAAGTCACGAGCAGTACTTC.

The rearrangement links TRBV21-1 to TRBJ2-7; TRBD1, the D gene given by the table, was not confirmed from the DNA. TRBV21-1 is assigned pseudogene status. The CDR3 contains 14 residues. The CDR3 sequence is CASSTIQGSYEQYF. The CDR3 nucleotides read TGTGCCAGCAGCACAATACAGGGTTCCTACGAGCAGTACTTC.

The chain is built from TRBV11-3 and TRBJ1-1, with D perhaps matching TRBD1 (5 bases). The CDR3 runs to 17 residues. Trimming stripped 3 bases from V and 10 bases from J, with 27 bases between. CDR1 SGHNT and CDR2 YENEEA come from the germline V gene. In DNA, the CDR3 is TGTGCCAGCAGCTTCCAATCGTCTGGAGGGACGGACTCCGTAGCTTTCTTT. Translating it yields CASSFQSSGGTDSVAFF.

CDR3: CASSEVSGGSTDTQYF. The DNA for the CDR3 is TGTGCCAGCAGTGAGGTGTCGGGGGGGAGCACAGATACGCAGTATTTT. The rearrangement joins TRBV6-4 to TRBJ2-3; 8 nucleotides match TRBD2. Germline assignment: CDR1 MRHNA and CDR2 SNTAGT. V gave up 3 bases and J gave up 0 bases; unmatched junction bases: 5. The CDR3 spans 16 residues.

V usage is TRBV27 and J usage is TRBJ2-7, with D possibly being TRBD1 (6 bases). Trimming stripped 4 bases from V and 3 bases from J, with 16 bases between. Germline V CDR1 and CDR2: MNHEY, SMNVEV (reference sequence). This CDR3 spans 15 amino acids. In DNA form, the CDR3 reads TGTGCCAGCAGTTCCCCCGTGGACAGATTCTACGAGCAGTACTTC. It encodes CASSSPVDRFYEQYF.

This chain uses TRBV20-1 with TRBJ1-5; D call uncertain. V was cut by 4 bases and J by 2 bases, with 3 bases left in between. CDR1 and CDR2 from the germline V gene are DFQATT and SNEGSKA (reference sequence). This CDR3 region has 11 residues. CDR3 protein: CSATGNQPQHF. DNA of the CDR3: TGCAGTGCTACGGGCAATCAGCCCCAGCATTTT.

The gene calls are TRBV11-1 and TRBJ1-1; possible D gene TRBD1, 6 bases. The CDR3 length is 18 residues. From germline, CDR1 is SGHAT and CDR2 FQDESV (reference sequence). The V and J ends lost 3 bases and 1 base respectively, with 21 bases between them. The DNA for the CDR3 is TGTGCCAGCAGCTTTCCACGGGGGGACATAGACCGGAACACTGAAGCTTTCTTT. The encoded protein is CASSFPRGDIDRNTEAFF.

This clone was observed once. In DNA form, the CDR3 reads TGTGCCAGCAGTGCGTATAGGACAGAAAATTCACCCCTCCACTTT. It is translated as CASSAYRTENSPLHF. The V call is TRBV6-1, the J call TRBJ1-6, with D possibly TRBD1 on 6 matching bases. CDR3 size: 15 residues. Looked up from germline, CDR1 is MNHNS and CDR2 is SASEGT. The V end was cut by 4 bases, the J end by 7 bases, with 14 bases between.

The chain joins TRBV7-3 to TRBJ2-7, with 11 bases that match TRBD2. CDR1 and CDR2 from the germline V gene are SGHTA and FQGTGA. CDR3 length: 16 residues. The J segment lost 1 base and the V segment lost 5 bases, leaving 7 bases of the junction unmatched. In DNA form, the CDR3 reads TGTGCCAGCAGCCTAATGGGGACTAGCGGTTCCTACGAGCAGTACTTC. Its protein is CASSLMGTSGSYEQYF.

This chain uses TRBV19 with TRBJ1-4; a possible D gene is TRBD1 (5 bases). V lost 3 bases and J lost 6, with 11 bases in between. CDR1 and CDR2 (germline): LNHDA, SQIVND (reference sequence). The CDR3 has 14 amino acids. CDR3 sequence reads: CASSIWGRDEKLFF. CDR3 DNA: TGTGCCAGTAGTATCTGGGGCAGGGATGAAAAACTGTTTTTT.

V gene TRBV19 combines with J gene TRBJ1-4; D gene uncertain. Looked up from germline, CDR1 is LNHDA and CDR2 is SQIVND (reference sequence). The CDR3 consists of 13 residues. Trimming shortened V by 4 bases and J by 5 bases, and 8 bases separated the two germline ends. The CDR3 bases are TGTGCCAGTAGTAACTCGCGGAATGAAAAACTGTTTTTT. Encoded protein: CASSNSRNEKLFF.

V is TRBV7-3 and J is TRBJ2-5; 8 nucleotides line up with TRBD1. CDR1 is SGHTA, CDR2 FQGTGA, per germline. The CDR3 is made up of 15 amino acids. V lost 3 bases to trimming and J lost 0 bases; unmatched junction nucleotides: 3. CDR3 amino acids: CASSLQGANQETQYF. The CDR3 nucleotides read TGTGCCAGCAGCTTGCAGGGGGCTAACCAAGAGACCCAGTACTTC.

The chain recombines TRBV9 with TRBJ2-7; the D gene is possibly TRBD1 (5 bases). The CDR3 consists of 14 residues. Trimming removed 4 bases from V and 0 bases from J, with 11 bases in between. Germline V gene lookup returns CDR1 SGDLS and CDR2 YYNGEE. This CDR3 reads CASSPSGASYEQYF. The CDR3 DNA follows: TGTGCCAGCAGCCCATCTGGGGCCTCCTACGAGCAGTACTTC.

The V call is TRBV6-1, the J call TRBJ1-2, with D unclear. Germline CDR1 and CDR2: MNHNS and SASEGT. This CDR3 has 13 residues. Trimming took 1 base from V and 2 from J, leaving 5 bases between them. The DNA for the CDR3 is TGTGCCAGCAGTGAAGACAGCAACTATGGCTACACCTTC. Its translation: CASSEDSNYGYTF.

CDR3 sequence (DNA): TGTGCCAGCAGTGAAGGGACAGGGGTTTACAATGAGCAGTTCTTC. Its protein product is CASSEGTGVYNEQFF. The chain carries TRBV6-4 and TRBJ2-1, with 10 bases that match TRBD1. The CDR3 loop spans 15 amino acids. In germline, CDR1 is MRHNA, CDR2 SNTAGT. V lost 3 bases to trimming and J lost 4 bases; unmatched junction nucleotides: 3.

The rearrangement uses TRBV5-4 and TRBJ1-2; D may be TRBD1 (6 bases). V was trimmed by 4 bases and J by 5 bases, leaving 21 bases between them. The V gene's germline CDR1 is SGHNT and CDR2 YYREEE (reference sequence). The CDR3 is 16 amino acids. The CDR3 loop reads CASSPQSRGEGYGYTF. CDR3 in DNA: TGTGCCAGCAGCCCGCAGTCCAGGGGAGAGGGGTATGGCTACACCTTC.

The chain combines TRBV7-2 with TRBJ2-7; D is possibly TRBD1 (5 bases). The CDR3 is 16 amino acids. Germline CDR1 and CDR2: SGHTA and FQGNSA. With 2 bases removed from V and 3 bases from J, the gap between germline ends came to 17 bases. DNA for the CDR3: TGTGCCAGCAGCTTAAGGGCAGGGCGGACCAACTACGAGCAGTACTTC. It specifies CASSLRAGRTNYEQYF.

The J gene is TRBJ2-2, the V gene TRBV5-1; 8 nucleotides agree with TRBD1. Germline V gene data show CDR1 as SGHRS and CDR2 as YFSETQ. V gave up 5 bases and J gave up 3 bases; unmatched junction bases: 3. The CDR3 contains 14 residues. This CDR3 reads CASRKQGDTGELFF. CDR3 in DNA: TGCGCCAGCAGAAAACAGGGGGACACCGGGGAGCTGTTTTTT.

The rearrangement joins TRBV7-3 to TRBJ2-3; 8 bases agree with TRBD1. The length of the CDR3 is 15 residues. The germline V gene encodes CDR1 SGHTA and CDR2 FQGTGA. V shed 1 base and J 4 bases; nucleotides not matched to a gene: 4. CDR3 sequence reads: CASSLNQGAADTQYF. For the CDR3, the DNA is TGTGCCAGCAGCTTAAACCAGGGGGCCGCAGATACGCAGTATTTT.

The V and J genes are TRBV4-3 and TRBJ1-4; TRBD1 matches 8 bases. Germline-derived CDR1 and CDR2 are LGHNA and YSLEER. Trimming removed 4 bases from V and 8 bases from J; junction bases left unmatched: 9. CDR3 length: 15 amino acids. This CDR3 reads CASSRLQGAGEKLFF. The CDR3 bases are TGCGCCAGCAGCCGCCTCCAGGGGGCGGGGGAAAAACTGTTTTTT.

The CDR3, as DNA: TGTGCCAGCAGCTTAGATTACAAGCAGTACTTC. It encodes CASSLDYKQYF. The chain uses TRBV7-2 and TRBJ2-7; D call uncertain. The CDR3 contains 11 residues. The V gene lost 1 base and the J gene lost 8 bases, with 6 bases spanning the gap. In germline, CDR1 is SGHTA, CDR2 FQGNSA.

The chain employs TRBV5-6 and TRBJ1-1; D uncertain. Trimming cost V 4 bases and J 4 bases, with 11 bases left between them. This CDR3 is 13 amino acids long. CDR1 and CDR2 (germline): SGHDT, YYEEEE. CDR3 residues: CASSDRRSTEAFF. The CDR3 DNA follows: TGTGCCAGCAGCGATAGGAGGAGCACTGAAGCTTTCTTT.